The source of this TCR beta chain is a study of blood T cell repertoires in COVID-19. Study-wide context: The study drew acute and convalescent COVID-19 samples from the United States, Italy and Spain.

The CDR3 contains 12 residues. The germline CDR1 and CDR2 sequences are LGHDT and YNNKEL (reference sequence). V lost 4 bases to trimming and J lost 5 bases, with 5 bases between them. Authors' analysis steps: Amplification of reference gene primers provided the estimated nucleated cell counts. The data were produced by immunoSEQ multiplex PCR, yet TCRdb's version contains in-frame clones alone and is incomplete. V, J and clone size are taken as reported in that table, and D and trimming were inferred from the DNA itself. The table shows tens of thousands of clones, with around 87% occurring only once.

Sequenced input: peripheral blood. This clonotype was obtained from a man between 35 and 55 years old with acute or convalescent COVID-19. The chain joins TRBV3-1 (or the pseudogene TRBV3-2) to TRBJ1-4; no clear D. CDR3 loop: CASSPSNEKLFF. The CDR3 DNA reads TGTGCCAGCAGCCCTTCGAATGAAAAACTGTTTTTT.